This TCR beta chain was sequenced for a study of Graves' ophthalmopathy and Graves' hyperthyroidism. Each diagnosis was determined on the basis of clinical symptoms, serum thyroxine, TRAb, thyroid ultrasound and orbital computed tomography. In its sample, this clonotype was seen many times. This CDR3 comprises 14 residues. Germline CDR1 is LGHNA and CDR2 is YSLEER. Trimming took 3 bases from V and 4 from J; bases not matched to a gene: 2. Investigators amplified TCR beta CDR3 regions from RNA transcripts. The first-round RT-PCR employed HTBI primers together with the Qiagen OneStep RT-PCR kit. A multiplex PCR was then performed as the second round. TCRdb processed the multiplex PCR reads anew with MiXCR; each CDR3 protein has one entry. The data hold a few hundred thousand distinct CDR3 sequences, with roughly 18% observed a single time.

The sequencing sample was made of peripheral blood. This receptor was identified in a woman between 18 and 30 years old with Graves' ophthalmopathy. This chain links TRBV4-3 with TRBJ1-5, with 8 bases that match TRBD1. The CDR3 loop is CASSQGQANQPQHF. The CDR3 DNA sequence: TGCGCCAGCAGCCAGGGACAGGCTAATCAGCCCCAGCATTTT.